One T cell receptor beta chain is described in this entry. Antigen unknown. The CDR3 length is 14 residues. CDR1 and CDR2 (germline): SGHTA, FQGNSA. The junction had 1 base not matched to a gene; V was cut back by 1 base and J by 4 bases. The entry originates in a study of cytomegalovirus exposure and HLA in healthy donors. Study context: About 80 million unique TCRs from HLA-typed donors made up an early data release. Membership in the Caucasian-associated ancestry cluster was found for 81% of roughly 400 genotyped donors.

The PCR contained 60 Vbeta and 13 Jbeta primers. TCRdb's table, derived via immunoSEQ multiplex PCR, lists solely in-frame clones and lacks some. The data contain about 190,000 clones, approximately 75% of them singletons. Study-wide findings and caveats: Most sequenced TCRs were rare (though some public TCRs occurred in many donors). A later analysis associated 15,000 or so TCR beta sequences with HLA alleles at a 0.05 false discovery rate.

The material sequenced was PBMCs. This receptor was taken from a man aged 25-45 years in good health and CMV-seropositive. The J gene is TRBJ2-1, the V gene TRBV7-2, with 7 bases identical to TRBD2. CDR3: CASSLGTRYNEQFF. The CDR3 DNA follows: TGTGCCAGCAGCTTAGGGACTAGGTACAATGAGCAGTTCTTC.